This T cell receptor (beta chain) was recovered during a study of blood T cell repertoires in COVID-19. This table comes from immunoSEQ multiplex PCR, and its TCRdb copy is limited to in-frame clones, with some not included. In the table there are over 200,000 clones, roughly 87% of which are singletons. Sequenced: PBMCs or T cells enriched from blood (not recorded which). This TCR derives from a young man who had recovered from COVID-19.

CDR3: CASSFGQSNQPQHF. In DNA, the CDR3 is TGTGCCAGCAGCTTCGGACAGAGCAATCAGCCCCAGCATTTT. The V call is TRBV11-2, the J call TRBJ1-5; D perhaps matches TRBD1 (6 bases). Germline CDR1 reads SGHAT; CDR2 reads FQNNGV. The CDR3 totals 14 residues. The V and J ends lost 3 bases and 1 base respectively, with 7 bases between them.